These T cell receptor beta chains were read from a single sample in a study of T cell repertoires in aging, cancer and after chemotherapy. TCRdb re-analysed the multiplex PCR reads in MiXCR, keeping a single row per CDR3 protein. Of 7,500 to 8,500 distinct CDR3 sequences detected, about 32% appear once; the ten largest clones hold approximately 12%. The source material was blood. The receptor source for this set is a human donor in good health. Each CDR3 is given with its conserved first and last residue.

V gene: TRBV6-5; J gene: TRBJ2-1; CDR3 protein: CASSYSGQESYNEQFF
V gene: TRBV12-3/TRBV12-4; J gene: TRBJ1-1; CDR3 protein: CASSLSHSNTEAFF
V gene: TRBV30; J gene: TRBJ1-2; CDR3 protein: CAWSPGTGHYGYTF
V gene: TRBV5-5; J gene: TRBJ2-2; CDR3 protein: CASSFYMENTGELFF
V gene: TRBV12-3/TRBV12-4; J gene: TRBJ1-5; CDR3 protein: CASSKGDRPQHF
V gene: TRBV6-2/TRBV6-3; J gene: TRBJ1-6; CDR3 protein: CASSEGAYNSPLHF
V gene: TRBV5-5; J gene: TRBJ2-3; CDR3 protein: CASSFTGADTQYF
V gene: TRBV19; J gene: TRBJ1-3; CDR3 protein: CASSTPGDPTGNTIYF
V gene: TRBV4-3; J gene: TRBJ2-2; CDR3 protein: CASSQDSMQQNTGELFF
V gene: TRBV6-5; J gene: TRBJ1-6; CDR3 protein: CASRGLGQASPLHF
V gene: TRBV29-1; J gene: TRBJ2-7; CDR3 protein: CSAEAGTSYEQYF
V gene: TRBV19; J gene: TRBJ1-5; CDR3 protein: CASSAAVGQPQHF
V gene: TRBV12-3/TRBV12-4; J gene: TRBJ1-3; CDR3 protein: CASSLALHTGGGNTIYF
V gene: TRBV6-6; J gene: TRBJ2-3; CDR3 protein: CASSSAIGLTQYF
V gene: TRBV29-1; J gene: TRBJ2-4; CDR3 protein: CSVAATGAKNIQYF
V gene: TRBV11-2; J gene: TRBJ1-1; CDR3 protein: CASSLDGTGTEAFF
V gene: TRBV5-5; J gene: TRBJ1-4; CDR3 protein: CASSSNPGQGRNEKLFF
V gene: TRBV6-6; J gene: TRBJ1-3; CDR3 protein: CASSSTTGGNTIYF
V gene: TRBV28; J gene: TRBJ1-2; CDR3 protein: CASSTYRGGNYGYTF
V gene: TRBV6-1; J gene: TRBJ2-6; CDR3 protein: CASNLGRDVQSGANVLTF
V gene: TRBV6-5; J gene: TRBJ2-6; CDR3 protein: CASRGLQGGLSGANVLTF
V gene: TRBV24-1; J gene: TRBJ1-1; CDR3 protein: CATSGFDTEAFF
V gene: TRBV6-1; J gene: TRBJ2-2; CDR3 protein: CASSYPLGTSTGELFF
V gene: TRBV10-3; J gene: TRBJ1-2; CDR3 protein: CAISFDTNYGYTF
V gene: TRBV6-5; J gene: TRBJ2-5; CDR3 protein: CASSYRTSGTQETQYF
V gene: TRBV12-3/TRBV12-4; J gene: TRBJ2-3; CDR3 protein: CASSVGREGTQYF
V gene: TRBV19; J gene: TRBJ1-2; CDR3 protein: CASSSGVGYGYTF
V gene: TRBV6-6; J gene: TRBJ1-1; CDR3 protein: CASGQGNTEAFF
V gene: TRBV11-2; J gene: TRBJ2-4; CDR3 protein: CASSTPLQGRGMSAKNIQYF
V gene: TRBV10-3; J gene: TRBJ1-2; CDR3 protein: CATAETGGRDNYGYTF
V gene: TRBV19; J gene: TRBJ1-1; CDR3 protein: CASSIATGVNTEAFF
V gene: TRBV18; J gene: TRBJ2-7; CDR3 protein: CATSGQVSYEQYF
V gene: TRBV20-1; J gene: TRBJ2-6; CDR3 protein: CSARGGGAHGANVLTF
V gene: TRBV11-2; J gene: TRBJ1-2; CDR3 protein: CASSPGGGGGYTF
V gene: TRBV6-6; J gene: TRBJ2-2; CDR3 protein: CASSSGQVGTGELFF
V gene: TRBV6-5; J gene: TRBJ2-1; CDR3 protein: CASSVWAWVRWAQFF
V gene: TRBV7-2; J gene: TRBJ1-3; CDR3 protein: CASSFAGTGNSGNTIYF
V gene: TRBV19; J gene: TRBJ1-2; CDR3 protein: CASSLTPTGGNYGYTF
V gene: TRBV19; J gene: TRBJ2-5; CDR3 protein: CASSPRGGGQETQYF
V gene: TRBV5-5; J gene: TRBJ2-1; CDR3 protein: CASSRRQGFAPYNEQFF
V gene: TRBV6-5; J gene: TRBJ2-3; CDR3 protein: CASSYRLGSTDTQYF
V gene: TRBV27; J gene: TRBJ2-7; CDR3 protein: CASSLTSGLSEQYF
V gene: TRBV30; J gene: TRBJ2-7; CDR3 protein: CAWRGRQGMALYEQYF
V gene: TRBV7-2; J gene: TRBJ1-2; CDR3 protein: CASSLDTGRVGYTF
V gene: TRBV15; J gene: TRBJ2-3; CDR3 protein: CATSRDLAGGADTQYF
V gene: TRBV11-1; J gene: TRBJ1-2; CDR3 protein: CASSLDAGDRNYGYTF
V gene: TRBV5-4; J gene: TRBJ2-2; CDR3 protein: CASSFDSSPNTGELFF
V gene: TRBV6-5; J gene: TRBJ1-2; CDR3 protein: CASQRQLGANYGYTF
V gene: TRBV18; J gene: TRBJ2-1; CDR3 protein: CASSLGQQTHIYNEQFF
V gene: TRBV20-1; J gene: TRBJ2-7; CDR3 protein: CSARPSLTPGEQYF
V gene: TRBV6-1; J gene: TRBJ1-5; CDR3 protein: CASSLSGTNNQPQHF
V gene: TRBV5-6; J gene: TRBJ2-3; CDR3 protein: CASSLRGGQGTDTQYF
V gene: TRBV15; J gene: TRBJ2-3; CDR3 protein: CATSTGLAGPDTQYF
V gene: TRBV6-5; J gene: TRBJ1-1; CDR3 protein: CASRTDRGRTEAFF
V gene: TRBV18; J gene: TRBJ2-5; CDR3 protein: CASSPYGETQYF
V gene: TRBV20-1; J gene: TRBJ1-2; CDR3 protein: CSARGETNYGYTF
V gene: TRBV6-5; J gene: TRBJ1-4; CDR3 protein: CASSYDGTPGEKLFF
V gene: TRBV7-6; J gene: TRBJ1-5; CDR3 protein: CASSPPGGNQPQHF
V gene: TRBV20-1; J gene: TRBJ2-7; CDR3 protein: CSAREEGQARYEQYF